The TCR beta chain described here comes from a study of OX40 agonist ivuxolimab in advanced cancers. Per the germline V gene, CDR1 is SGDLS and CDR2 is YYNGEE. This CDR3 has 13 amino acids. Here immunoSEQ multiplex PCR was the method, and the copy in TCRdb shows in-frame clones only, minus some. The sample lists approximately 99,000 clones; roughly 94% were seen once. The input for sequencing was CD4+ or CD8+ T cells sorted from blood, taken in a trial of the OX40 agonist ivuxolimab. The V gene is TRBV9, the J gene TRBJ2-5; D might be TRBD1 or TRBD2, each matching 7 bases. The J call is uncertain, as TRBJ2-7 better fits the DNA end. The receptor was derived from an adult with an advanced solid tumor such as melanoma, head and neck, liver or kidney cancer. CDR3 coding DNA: TGTGCCAGCAGCCTCCAGGGGGGGTACGAGCAGTACTTC. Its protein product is CASSLQGGYEQYF.